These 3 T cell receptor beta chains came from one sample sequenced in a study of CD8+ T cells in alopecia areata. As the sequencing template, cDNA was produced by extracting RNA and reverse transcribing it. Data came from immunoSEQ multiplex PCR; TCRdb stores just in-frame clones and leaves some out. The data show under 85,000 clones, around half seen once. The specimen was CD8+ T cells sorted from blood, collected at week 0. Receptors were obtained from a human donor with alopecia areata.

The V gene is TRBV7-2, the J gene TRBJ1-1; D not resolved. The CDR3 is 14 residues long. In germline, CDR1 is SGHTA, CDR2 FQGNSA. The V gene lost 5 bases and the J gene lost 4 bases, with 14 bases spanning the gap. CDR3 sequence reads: CASSPMAKATEAFF. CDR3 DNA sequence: TGTGCCAGCAGCCCGATGGCGAAGGCCACTGAAGCTTTCTTT.

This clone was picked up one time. CDR3 nucleotide sequence: TGTGCCAGCAGGGGGACCATAGGATACGAGCAGTACTTC. Its translation: CASRGTIGYEQYF. V usage is TRBV6-6 and J usage is TRBJ2-7; D might be TRBD1 or TRBD2, each matching 5 bases. The CDR3 runs 13 residues. Trimming took 6 bases from V and 4 from J, leaving 13 bases between them. Germline V gives CDR1 MNHNY, CDR2 SVGAGI (reference sequence).

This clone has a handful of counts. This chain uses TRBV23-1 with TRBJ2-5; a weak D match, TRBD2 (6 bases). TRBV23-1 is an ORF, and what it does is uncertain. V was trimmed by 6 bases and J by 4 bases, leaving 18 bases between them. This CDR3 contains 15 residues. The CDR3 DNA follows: TGCGCCAGCAGCGCCGGGGCCCCGGAGGGAGAGACCCAGTACTTC. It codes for CASSAGAPEGETQYF.